One sample yielded the 5 T cell receptor beta chains listed below, sequenced in a study of Graves' ophthalmopathy and Graves' hyperthyroidism. TCR beta CDR3 amplification used RNA transcripts. Second-round multiplex PCR followed a first-round RT-PCR using HTBI primers. Via MiXCR, TCRdb re-called the multiplex PCR reads, giving one row per CDR3 protein. The sample holds about 370,000 distinct CDR3 sequences, 17% seen once. Sequences were obtained from peripheral blood. These receptors were taken from an adult woman with stable Graves' hyperthyroidism.

This rearrangement joins TRBV15 to TRBJ2-7, with TRBD1 identical over 9 bases. The CDR3 runs to 15 residues. The ends lost 5 bases at V and 6 bases at J; junction bases unmatched: 11. Per the germline V gene, CDR1 is LNHNV and CDR2 is YYDKDF (reference sequence). CDR3 amino acids: CATSLRGQGMGEQYF. The CDR3 region has the DNA TGTGCCACCAGCCTTCGGGGACAGGGCATGGGCGAGCAGTACTTC.

The table lists this clonotype with many counts. The rearrangement uses TRBV9 and TRBJ1-5; D uncertain. Trimming stripped 3 bases from V and 0 bases from J, with 10 bases between. Germline V lookup: CDR1 SGDLS, CDR2 YYNGEE. CDR3 length: 15 residues. The CDR3 loop is CASSDGQDSNQPQHF. The CDR3 region has the DNA TGTGCCAGCAGCGATGGGCAGGATAGCAATCAGCCCCAGCATTTT.

This clonotype was picked up many times. The chain links TRBV27 to TRBJ2-7, with 9 bases that match TRBD1. Germline CDR1 reads MNHEY; CDR2 reads SMNVEV (reference sequence). V was pared by 5 bases and J by 6 bases, with 8 bases of the junction left unmatched. The CDR3 totals 14 residues. The CDR3: CASSPNRGRAEQYF. CDR3 bases: TGTGCCAGCAGTCCAAACAGGGGGCGGGCCGAGCAGTACTTC.

This clonotype was seen more than once but under ten times. J is TRBJ1-1 and V is TRBV27; the D gene is possibly TRBD1 (5 bases). V gave up 7 bases and J gave up 1 base, with 10 bases separating them. This CDR3 contains 13 residues. Germline V lookup: CDR1 MNHEY, CDR2 SMNVEV (reference sequence). This chain's CDR3 is CASMGGWNTEAFF. The CDR3 DNA reads as TGTGCCAGCATGGGGGGGTGGAACACTGAAGCTTTCTTT.

The V call is TRBV11-2, the J call TRBJ2-2; D gene ambiguous. The V gene lost 1 base and the J gene lost 9 bases, with 3 bases spanning the gap. There are 11 residues in the CDR3. Germline V CDR1 and CDR2: SGHAT, FQNNGV. The CDR3 is CASSLVRELFF. The DNA of the CDR3 is TGTGCCAGCAGCTTAGTCCGGGAGCTGTTTTTT.